The present T cell receptor beta chain was sequenced within a study of blood T cell repertoires in COVID-19. Across the whole study: Both acute and convalescent COVID-19 samples were obtained from the United States, Italy and Spain. PBMCs, B-cell-depleted T cells, or T cells provided the cDNA or gDNA that made up the material.

The CDR3 is 15 amino acids. Germline loops: CDR1 MDHEN, CDR2 SYDVKM. Trimming at V came to 3 bases and at J to 5 bases, leaving 5 bases not matched to a gene. This clone came up a few times. Authors' processing steps: From reference gene primer amplification, estimates of nucleated cell counts were derived. Produced via immunoSEQ multiplex PCR; TCRdb's table is partial and in-frame only. The V and J calls and clone size come from that table; D and trimming were worked out from the DNA. Among 90,000 to 150,000 clones, over 75% were seen once, and the ten largest hold 11%. The sequence came from an elderly man with acute or convalescent COVID-19. The sequencing sample was made of peripheral blood. The chain links TRBV28 to TRBJ2-2; TRBD1 matches 8 bases. The CDR3: CASSFFQGATGELFF. CDR3 nucleotides: TGTGCCAGCAGTTTCTTCCAGGGGGCTACCGGGGAGCTGTTTTTT.